This T cell receptor beta chain is from a study of blood T cell repertoires in COVID-19. The protocol was immunoSEQ multiplex PCR, while the TCRdb copy is restricted to in-frame clones and leaves out a portion. The sample includes about 140,000 clones, 70% to 90% of them seen just once. The CDR3 is 14 residues long. CDR1 and CDR2 from the germline V gene are SEHNR and FQNEAQ (reference sequence). Trimming took off 3 bases at V and 2 bases at J, with 11 bases between the two ends. This TCR came from a man between 70 and 80 years old with acute or convalescent COVID-19. The rearrangement links TRBV7-9 to TRBJ2-7, with D tentatively TRBD2 (6 bases). Sequencing was carried out using peripheral blood. The CDR3 nucleotides are TGTGCCAGCAGCTTCTCGGGAGCCGCCTACGAGCAGTACTTC. It codes for CASSFSGAAYEQYF.